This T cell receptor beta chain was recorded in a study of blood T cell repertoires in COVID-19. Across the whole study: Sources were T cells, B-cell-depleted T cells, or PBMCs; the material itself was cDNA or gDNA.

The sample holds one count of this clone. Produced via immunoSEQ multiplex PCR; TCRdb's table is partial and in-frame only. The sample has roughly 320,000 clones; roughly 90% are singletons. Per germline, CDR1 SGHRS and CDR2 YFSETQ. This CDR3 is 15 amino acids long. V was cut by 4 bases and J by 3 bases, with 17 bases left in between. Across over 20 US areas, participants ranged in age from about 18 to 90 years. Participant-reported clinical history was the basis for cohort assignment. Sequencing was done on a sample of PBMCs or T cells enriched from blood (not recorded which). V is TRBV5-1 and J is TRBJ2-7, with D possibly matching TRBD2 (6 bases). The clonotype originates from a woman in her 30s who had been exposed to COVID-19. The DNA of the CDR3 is TGCGCCAGCAGCCCGCGGTGGAGGGCAGGCTACGAGCAGTACTTC. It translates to CASSPRWRAGYEQYF.